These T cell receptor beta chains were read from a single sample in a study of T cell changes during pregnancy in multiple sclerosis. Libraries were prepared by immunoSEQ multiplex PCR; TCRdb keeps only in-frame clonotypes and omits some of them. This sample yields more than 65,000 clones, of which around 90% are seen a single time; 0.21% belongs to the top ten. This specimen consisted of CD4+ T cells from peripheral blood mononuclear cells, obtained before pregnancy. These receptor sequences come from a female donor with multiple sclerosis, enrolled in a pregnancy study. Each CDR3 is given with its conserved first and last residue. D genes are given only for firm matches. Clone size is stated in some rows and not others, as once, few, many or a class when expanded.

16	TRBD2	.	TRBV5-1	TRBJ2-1	TGCGCCAGCAGCTTGGGACTAGCGGGAGGTCATGGTGAGCAGTTCTTC	CASSLGLAGGHGEQFF
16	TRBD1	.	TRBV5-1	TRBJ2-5	TGCGCCAGCAGCTTAGGGGACAGGGGATTGGCGGAGACCCAGTACTTC	CASSLGDRGLAETQYF
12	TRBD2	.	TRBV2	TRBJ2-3	TGTGCCAGCAGGACTAGCGGGCTCCTTAAGTATTTT	CASRTSGLLKYF
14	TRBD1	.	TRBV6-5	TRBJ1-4	TGTGCCAGCAGTGCAGGGGGAACTAATGAAAAACTGTTTTTT	CASSAGGTNEKLFF
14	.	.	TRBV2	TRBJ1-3	TGTGCCAGCTCTACCCCCTTCTCTGGAAACACCATATATTTT	CASSTPFSGNTIYF
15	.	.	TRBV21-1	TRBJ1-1	TGTGCCAGCAGCAAAGATAAGGGGGAGAACACTGAAGCTTTCTTT	CASSKDKGENTEAFF
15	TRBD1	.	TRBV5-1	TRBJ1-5	TGCGCCAGCAGCTTGGGTCAGGGGGCGGGACAGCCCCAGCATTTT	CASSLGQGAGQPQHF
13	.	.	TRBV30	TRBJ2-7	TGTGCCTGGAGTACCGGGGGTGGCTACGAGCAGTACTTC	CAWSTGGGYEQYF
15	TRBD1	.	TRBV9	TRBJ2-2	TGTGCCAGCAGCTCGCGACAGGGGCACACCGGGGAGCTGTTTTTT	CASSSRQGHTGELFF
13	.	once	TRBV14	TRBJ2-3	TGTGCCAGCAGCCAAAGGGGCGCGGATACGCAGTATTTT	CASSQRGADTQYF
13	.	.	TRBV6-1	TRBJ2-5	TGTGCCAGCAGTGAAGATGGGGGGGAGACCCAGTACTTC	CASSEDGGETQYF
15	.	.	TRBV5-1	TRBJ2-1	TGCGCCAGCAGCTTAGGTCGGGAGCGAGGGAATGAGCAGTTCTTC	CASSLGRERGNEQFF
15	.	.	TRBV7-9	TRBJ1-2	TGTGCCAGCAGCAGGGTTGGGGGGGCTTTCTATGGCTACACCTTC	CASSRVGGAFYGYTF
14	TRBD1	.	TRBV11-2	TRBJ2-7	TGTGCCAGCAGCCGCGACAGGGAAGTCTACGAGCAGTACTTC	CASSRDREVYEQYF
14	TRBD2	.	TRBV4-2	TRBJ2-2	TGTGCCAGCAGCCACGGACTAGCCTCCGGGGAGCTGTTTTTT	CASSHGLASGELFF